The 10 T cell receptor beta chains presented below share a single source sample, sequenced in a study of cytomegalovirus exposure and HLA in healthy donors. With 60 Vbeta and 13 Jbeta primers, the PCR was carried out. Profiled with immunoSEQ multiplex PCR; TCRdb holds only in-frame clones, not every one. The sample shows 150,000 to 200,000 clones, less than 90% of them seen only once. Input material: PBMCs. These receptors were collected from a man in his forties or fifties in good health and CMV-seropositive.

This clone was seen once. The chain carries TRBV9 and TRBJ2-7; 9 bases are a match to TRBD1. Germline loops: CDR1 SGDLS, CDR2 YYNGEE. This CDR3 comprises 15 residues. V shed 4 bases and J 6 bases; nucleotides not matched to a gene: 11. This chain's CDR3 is CASSPRTGEDSEQYF. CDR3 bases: TGTGCCAGCAGCCCACGGACAGGGGAGGATAGCGAGCAGTACTTC.

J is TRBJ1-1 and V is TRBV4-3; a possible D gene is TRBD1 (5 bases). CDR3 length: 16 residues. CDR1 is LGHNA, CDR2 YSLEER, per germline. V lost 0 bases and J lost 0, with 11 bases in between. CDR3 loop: CASSQDPVGVNTEAFF. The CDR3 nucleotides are TGCGCCAGCAGCCAAGATCCAGTAGGGGTGAACACTGAAGCTTTCTTT.

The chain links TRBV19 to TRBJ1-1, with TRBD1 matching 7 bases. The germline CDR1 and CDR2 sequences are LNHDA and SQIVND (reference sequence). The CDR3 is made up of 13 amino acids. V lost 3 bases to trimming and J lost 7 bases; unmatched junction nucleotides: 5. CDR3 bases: TGTGCCAGTAGTATCGCCCGGGACAGTGAAGCTTTCTTT. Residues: CASSIARDSEAFF.

DNA for the CDR3: TGTGCCAGCAGTGCTCGAACTTACGAGCAGTACTTC. Encoded protein: CASSARTYEQYF. The gene calls are TRBV6-1 and TRBJ2-7; no clear D. The CDR3 consists of 12 residues. Deletions cut 4 bases from V and 4 bases from J, with 8 bases between. Germline V gene sequence: CDR1 MNHNS, CDR2 SASEGT.

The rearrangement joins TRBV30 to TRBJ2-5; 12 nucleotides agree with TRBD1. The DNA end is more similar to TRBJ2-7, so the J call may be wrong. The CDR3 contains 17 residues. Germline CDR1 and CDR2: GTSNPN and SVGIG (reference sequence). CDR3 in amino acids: CAWSVRGTGGSSYEQYF. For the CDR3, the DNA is TGTGCCTGGAGTGTACGGGGGACAGGGGGCAGTTCCTACGAGCAGTACTTC.

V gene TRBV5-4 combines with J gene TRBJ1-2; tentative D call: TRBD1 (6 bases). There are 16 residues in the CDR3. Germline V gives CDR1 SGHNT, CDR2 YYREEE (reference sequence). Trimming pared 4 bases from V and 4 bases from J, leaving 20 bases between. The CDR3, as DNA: TGTGCCAGCAGCCCCGAGTTGGGGGCCGAGGCCTATGGCTACACCTTC. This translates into CASSPELGAEAYGYTF.

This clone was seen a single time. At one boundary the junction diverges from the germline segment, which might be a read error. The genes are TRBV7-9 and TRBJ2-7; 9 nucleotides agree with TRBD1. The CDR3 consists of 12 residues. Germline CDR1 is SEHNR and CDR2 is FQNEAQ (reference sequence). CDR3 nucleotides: TGTTCCAGCAGCCGGACAGGGGCCGAGCAGTACTTC. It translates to CSSSRTGAEQYF.

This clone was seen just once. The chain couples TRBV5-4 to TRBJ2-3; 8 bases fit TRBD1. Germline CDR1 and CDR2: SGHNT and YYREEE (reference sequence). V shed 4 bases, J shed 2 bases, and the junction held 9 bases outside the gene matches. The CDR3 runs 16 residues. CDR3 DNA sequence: TGTGCCAGCAGCGACAAGGGACAGGCCCCCACAGATACGCAGTATTTT. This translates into CASSDKGQAPTDTQYF.

The CDR3 spells CASSVGTMNTGELFF. CDR3 sequence (DNA): TGTGCCAGCAGCGTAGGGACTATGAACACCGGGGAGCTGTTTTTT. This chain links TRBV9 with TRBJ2-2; tentative D call: TRBD2 (6 bases). From germline, CDR1 is SGDLS and CDR2 YYNGEE. There are 15 residues in the CDR3. The germline V and J ends were trimmed by 0 bases and 1 base, with 7 bases remaining between them.

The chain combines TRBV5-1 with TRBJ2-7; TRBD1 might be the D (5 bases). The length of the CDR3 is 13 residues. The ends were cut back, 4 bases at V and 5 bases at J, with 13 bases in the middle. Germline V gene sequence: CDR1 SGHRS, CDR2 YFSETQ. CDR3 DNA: TGCGCCAGCAGCGGGGCAACGCCGGACGAGCAGTACTTC. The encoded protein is CASSGATPDEQYF.